These 22 T cell receptor beta chains came from one sample sequenced in a study of graft-versus-host responses after intestinal transplantation (dated by TCRdb to the early 2020s). Receptor libraries were prepared by the immunoSEQ multiplex PCR assay. Sourced from immuneACCESS, this table was stored by TCRdb with only in-frame sequences that have V and J called. A share of the clones is absent; for the studies checked, an unresolved V gene accounts for under half, and the remainder has no known explanation. The sample records around 70,000 clones, 80% to 90% of which are singletons. The ten biggest clones cover 2.5% of the sample. The time point label of this sample denotes: cells obtained before transplantation from donor or recipient. No antigen is known for these receptors. Sequenced here: unstimulated CD8+ T cells sorted from spleen or lymph node cells, sampled before intestinal transplant. These receptors came from a human donor who received an intestinal transplant.

This clone was picked up a small number of times. The V and J genes are TRBV7-6 and TRBJ1-5; tentative D call: TRBD1 (5 bases). The V and J ends lost 5 bases and 7 bases respectively, with 18 bases between them. Germline CDR1 and CDR2: SGHVS and FNYEAQ. The CDR3 length is 15 residues. CDR3 in amino acids: CASSPPLGGGQPQHF. The DNA of the CDR3 is TGTGCCAGCAGCCCCCCCTTGGGGGGTGGGCAGCCCCAGCATTTT.

CDR3: CASSLRGRAYEQYF. The CDR3 region has the DNA TGTGCCAGCAGTTTACGGGGGAGAGCCTACGAGCAGTACTTC. The chain couples TRBV28 to TRBJ2-7, with a tentative D call TRBD2 (6 bases). The germline V gene has CDR1 MDHEN and CDR2 SYDVKM. There are 14 residues in the CDR3. Between the trimmed V and J ends, which lost 2 bases and 2 bases, there was a span of 10 bases. The entire variable domain, with the rest obtained from reference TRBV28 and TRBJ2-7, is as follows: DVKVTQSSRYLVKRTGEKVFLECVQDMDHENMFWYRQDPGLGLRLIYFSYDVKMKEKGDIPEGYSVSREKKERFSLILESASTNQTSMYLCASSLRGRAYEQYFGPGTRLTVT.

The chain joins TRBV5-1 to TRBJ1-1; 8 positions match TRBD1. The CDR3 is made up of 15 amino acids. Germline V CDR1 and CDR2: SGHRS, YFSETQ. The V segment lost 4 bases and the J segment 0 bases; nucleotides outside the gene matches: 5. The CDR3 loop is CASSARQGMNTEAFF. The CDR3 DNA follows: TGCGCCAGCAGCGCGCGACAGGGGATGAACACTGAAGCTTTCTTT.

The V gene is TRBV14, the J gene TRBJ2-7; 7 bases map to TRBD1. This CDR3 is built from 15 residues. With V trimmed by 1 base and J by 5 bases, 8 bases remained unmatched. Germline loops: CDR1 SGHDN, CDR2 FVKESK. The CDR3 coding sequence is TGTGCCAGCAGCCAAGGGGACAGAGAAATCCACGAGCAGTACTTC. Its translation: CASSQGDREIHEQYF.

This chain links TRBV4-2 with TRBJ2-7; 12 nucleotides align to TRBD1. Trimming cost V 0 bases and J 3 bases; bases outside gene matches: 3. The CDR3 consists of 16 residues. The germline V gene encodes CDR1 LGHNA and CDR2 YNFKEQ. CDR3 protein: CASSQDRDRGRYEQYF. The CDR3 region has the DNA TGTGCCAGCAGCCAAGATCGGGACAGGGGGCGCTACGAGCAGTACTTC.

J is TRBJ2-7 and V is TRBV9; 7 nucleotides match TRBD1. V dropped 4 bases and J dropped 0; count of bases not matched to a gene: 7. From germline, CDR1 is SGDLS and CDR2 YYNGEE. The CDR3 is made up of 15 amino acids. The CDR3 protein is CASSPEQGVSYEQYF. The CDR3 DNA reads TGTGCCAGCAGCCCGGAGCAGGGGGTCTCCTACGAGCAGTACTTC.

CDR3 sequence reads: CSVLWGGHNEQFF. The CDR3 DNA follows: TGCAGCGTTTTATGGGGGGGGCACAATGAGCAGTTCTTC. This chain joins TRBV29-1 and TRBJ2-1; perhaps TRBD2 as D (7 bases). The CDR3 totals 13 residues. V was pared by 5 bases and J by 5 bases, with 13 bases between. CDR1 and CDR2 (germline): SQVTM, ANQGSEA.

The chain couples TRBV28 to TRBJ2-1; D not certain. Germline assignment: CDR1 MDHEN and CDR2 SYDVKM. CDR3 length: 16 residues. Between the trimmed V and J ends, which lost 2 bases and 0 bases, there was a span of 11 bases. The CDR3 sequence: CASSLVARSSYNEQFF. CDR3 DNA sequence: TGTGCCAGCAGTTTAGTCGCGAGGAGCTCCTACAATGAGCAGTTCTTC.

This clone has more than one count but fewer than ten. Other nucleotide sequences in the sample specify the same CDR3. This chain connects TRBV19 to TRBJ1-5; TRBD1 aligns across 8 bases. Germline CDR1 reads LNHDA; CDR2 reads SQIVND (reference sequence). This CDR3 spans 15 amino acids. V lost 4 bases and J lost 2; bases outside the gene matches: 4. CDR3 region: CASSTWGQGNQPQHF. CDR3 in DNA: TGTGCCAGTAGTACCTGGGGACAGGGCAATCAGCCCCAGCATTTT.

The chain combines TRBV28 with TRBJ1-6; D remains unclear. The CDR3 covers 11 residues. Trimming pared 5 bases from V and 9 bases from J, leaving 5 bases between. CDR1 MDHEN and CDR2 SYDVKM come from the germline V gene. The CDR3 sequence: CASSVASPLHF. CDR3 sequence (DNA): TGTGCCAGCAGTGTAGCTTCACCCCTCCACTTT.

As DNA, the CDR3 is TGTGCCAGCAGCCGTGGGGGGCCGGGACAGGCCTTCTATGGCTACACCTTC. It is translated as CASSRGGPGQAFYGYTF. The V gene is TRBV7-6, the J gene TRBJ1-2; 8 nucleotides match TRBD1. The V gene's germline CDR1 is SGHVS and CDR2 FNYEAQ. The CDR3 sequence is 17 residues long. Trimming cost V 5 bases and J 4 bases; bases outside gene matches: 15.

The chain links TRBV5-5 to TRBJ2-6; 7 positions match TRBD1. This CDR3 region has 19 residues. Germline V gives CDR1 SGHKS, CDR2 YYEKEE (reference sequence). The J segment lost 0 bases and the V segment lost 3 bases, leaving 12 bases of the junction unmatched. Written as DNA, the CDR3 is TGTGCCAGCAGCTACCTGTGGGACAGAGATCCCTCTGGGGCCAACGTCCTGACTTTC. This encodes CASSYLWDRDPSGANVLTF.

The CDR3 nucleotides read TGTGCCAGCAGTTTACAACTCCTAGCGGGGGACTACGAGCAGTACTTC. It encodes CASSLQLLAGDYEQYF. This chain connects TRBV28 to TRBJ2-7, with TRBD2 matching over 10 bases. Germline-derived CDR1 and CDR2 are MDHEN and SYDVKM. Trimming took 2 bases from V and 3 from J; bases not matched to a gene: 7. The CDR3 length is 16 residues.

The chain couples TRBV28 to TRBJ2-3, with TRBD2 matching 7 bases. J gave up 8 bases and V 3 bases, and 14 bases lay outside the gene matches. From germline, CDR1 is MDHEN and CDR2 SYDVKM. The CDR3 runs to 16 residues. CDR3 in DNA: TGTGCCAGCAGTTTCCTCCGGGACTACCCTTGGGGTACGCAGTATTTT. This encodes CASSFLRDYPWGTQYF.

The V call is TRBV15, the J call TRBJ2-3; 8 nucleotides match TRBD1. With V trimmed by 3 bases and J by 0 bases, 11 bases remained unmatched. CDR1 and CDR2 (germline): LNHNV, YYDKDF (reference sequence). The CDR3 runs 18 residues. The CDR3 is CATSSSGTGRTSTDTQYF. For the CDR3, the DNA is TGTGCCACCAGCAGTTCCGGGACAGGACGAACTAGCACAGATACGCAGTATTTT.

This chain uses TRBV13 with TRBJ2-5, with 10 bases aligning to TRBD2. The CDR3 runs to 18 residues. The germline CDR1 and CDR2 sequences are PRHDT and FYEKMQ (reference sequence). The V segment lost 0 bases and the J segment 0 bases; nucleotides outside the gene matches: 7. DNA for the CDR3: TGTGCCAGCAGCTTAGGCCTAGCGGGAGACCCGTACCAAGAGACCCAGTACTTC. Translating it yields CASSLGLAGDPYQETQYF.

By frequency in the sample, this clone is medium-sized. The chain links TRBV6-1 to TRBJ1-4; 7 nucleotides match TRBD1. Unmatched junction bases numbered 8, after V lost 2 bases and J lost 8 bases. There are 15 residues in the CDR3. Germline CDR1 is MNHNS and CDR2 is SASEGT. The CDR3: CASSELDDRAEKLFF. CDR3 nucleotides: TGTGCCAGCAGTGAATTGGACGACAGGGCCGAAAAACTGTTTTTT.

This chain joins TRBV25-1 and TRBJ2-1; D may be TRBD2 (6 bases). V was trimmed by 9 bases and J by 0 bases, leaving 12 bases between them. The CDR3 spans 14 residues. Per germline, CDR1 MGHDK and CDR2 SYGVNS. The CDR3 reads CASSVTSSYNEQFF. DNA for the CDR3: TGTGCCAGTTCCGTGACTAGCTCCTACAATGAGCAGTTCTTC.

This chain uses TRBV5-6 with TRBJ2-3, with 8 bases matching TRBD2. The CDR3 loop spans 14 amino acids. Germline V CDR1 and CDR2: SGHDT, YYEEEE. V was clipped by 4 bases and J by 4 bases; unmatched bases: 5. This chain's CDR3 is CASSPGTRSDTQYF. Here the CDR3 DNA reads TGTGCCAGCAGCCCCGGGACTAGATCAGATACGCAGTATTTT. Looking up the rest from reference TRBV5-6 and TRBJ2-3 gives the full variable domain: DAGVTQSPTHLIKTRGQQVTLRCSPKSGHDTVSWYQQALGQGPQFIFQYYEEEERQRGNFPDRFSGHQFPNYSSELNVNALLLGDSALYLCASSPGTRSDTQYFGPGTRLTVL.

J is TRBJ2-1 and V is TRBV6-4, with 13 bases fitting TRBD2. From germline, CDR1 is MRHNA and CDR2 SNTAGT. This CDR3 is built from 22 residues. V gave up 2 bases and J gave up 0 bases; unmatched junction bases: 16. The CDR3 nucleotides are TGTGCCAGCAGTGACGGCCGAGCGCTCGGGACTAGCGGGACCAGCTCCTACAATGAGCAGTTCTTC. Its protein is CASSDGRALGTSGTSSYNEQFF.

This chain joins TRBV13 and TRBJ2-5; D is unresolved. This CDR3 spans 14 amino acids. Per germline, CDR1 PRHDT and CDR2 FYEKMQ (reference sequence). V was pared by 0 bases and J by 5 bases, with 10 bases between. The CDR3 spells CASSLGHPEETQYF. CDR3 sequence (DNA): TGTGCCAGCAGCTTAGGACACCCGGAGGAGACCCAGTACTTC.

The chain joins TRBV27 to TRBJ2-1; D is ambiguous. The CDR3 is made up of 13 amino acids. CDR1 and CDR2 (germline): MNHEY, SMNVEV (reference sequence). The V gene lost 5 bases and the J gene lost 7 bases, with 12 bases spanning the gap. The CDR3 DNA reads TGTGCCAGCAGTCCATCAGGATTAAATGAGCAGTTCTTC. As protein: CASSPSGLNEQFF.